The 18 T cell receptor beta chains reported below all come from one sample, sequenced in a study of spatial heterogeneity in lung cancer. TCRdb re-called the 5' RACE reads through MiXCR, storing one row per CDR3 protein. The table lists about 16,000 distinct CDR3 sequences, 5% to 7.5% of them singletons, with about 25% in the top ten. As for time point: blood at routine non-recurrence follow-up after resection. The material sequenced was PBMCs, taken at follow-up. These receptors all come from a male donor with early-stage non-small cell lung cancer.

This clonotype has at least ten counts. The V and J genes are TRBV20-1 and TRBJ1-5; weak D call: TRBD1 (5 bases). The CDR3 runs 12 residues. CDR1 is DFQATT, CDR2 SNEGSKA, per germline (reference sequence). V lost 3 bases and J lost 5, with 8 bases in between. The CDR3 sequence is CSARTAHQPQHF. The CDR3 region has the DNA TGCAGTGCTAGGACAGCGCATCAGCCCCAGCATTTT.

This clonotype came up many times. The rearrangement uses TRBV2 and TRBJ2-5, with 12 bases fitting TRBD2. V shed 7 bases and J 7 bases; nucleotides not matched to a gene: 13. The V gene's germline CDR1 is SNHLY and CDR2 FYNNEI. This CDR3 region has 16 residues. The CDR3 sequence: CASTEELAGGRGTQYF. The CDR3 DNA sequence: TGTGCCAGCACGGAGGAACTAGCGGGAGGACGAGGGACCCAGTACTTC. The entire variable domain, with the rest obtained from reference TRBV2 and TRBJ2-5, is as follows: EPEVTQTPSHQVTQMGQEVILRCVPISNHLYFYWYRQILGQKVEFLVSFYNNEISEKSEIFDDQFSVERPDGSNFTLKIRSTKLEDSAMYFCASTEELAGGRGTQYFGPGTRLLVL.

In its sample, this clonotype was seen many times. V is TRBV9 and J is TRBJ2-5, with TRBD1 identical over 9 bases. CDR1 is SGDLS and CDR2 is YYNGEE in the germline V gene. This CDR3 contains 16 residues. J gave up 4 bases and V 0 bases, and 7 bases lay outside the gene matches. The DNA for the CDR3 is TGTGCCAGCAGCGTAGGAGGGACAGGGAGGAGAGAGACCCAGTACTTC. Translated: CASSVGGTGRRETQYF.

This clonotype came up many times. J is TRBJ2-1 and V is TRBV7-2, with 7 bases fitting TRBD2. The V and J ends lost 5 bases and 4 bases, in that order; junction bases with no gene match: 5. The CDR3 runs to 14 residues. Germline CDR1 is SGHTA and CDR2 is FQGNSA. CDR3 region: CASSRDYQYNEQFF. CDR3 DNA: TGTGCCAGCAGCCGGGACTACCAATACAATGAGCAGTTCTTC.

This chain links TRBV18 with TRBJ2-2; D is ambiguous. The V and J ends lost 1 base and 4 bases respectively, with 10 bases between them. The CDR3 loop spans 15 amino acids. CDR1 and CDR2 from the germline V gene are KGHSH and LQKENI. CDR3 DNA: TGTGCCAGCTCACCACAGGGTCGCGGCACCGGGGAGCTGTTTTTT. This translates into CASSPQGRGTGELFF.

This clonotype was counted ten times or more. V is TRBV11-2 and J is TRBJ1-1; D remains unclear. The V end lost 2 bases, the J end lost 2 bases, and 6 bases lay between the germline ends. Germline-derived CDR1 and CDR2 are SGHAT and FQNNGV. This CDR3 has 13 amino acids. The CDR3 spells CASSLQVNTEAFF. In nucleotides, the CDR3 is TGTGCCAGCAGCTTACAGGTTAACACTGAAGCTTTCTTT.

By sample fraction, this clonotype is medium-sized. The genes are TRBV28 and TRBJ2-7; the D gene is possibly TRBD2 (6 bases). V dropped 7 bases and J dropped 7 bases, with 11 bases sitting between them. The CDR3 spans 11 residues. CDR1 is MDHEN and CDR2 is SYDVKM in the germline V gene. CDR3 sequence reads: CASIGGWEQYF. The DNA for the CDR3 is TGTGCCAGCATCGGGGGATGGGAGCAGTACTTC.

This clonotype was counted ten times or more. V gene TRBV6-5 combines with J gene TRBJ2-5; tentative D call: TRBD2 (5 bases). The CDR3 consists of 13 residues. Germline V lookup: CDR1 MNHEY, CDR2 SVGAGI. V lost 6 bases and J lost 2, with 10 bases in between. CDR3 DNA sequence: TGTGCCAGCAGGAGGGATTGGCAAGAGACCCAGTACTTC. Residues: CASRRDWQETQYF.

This clonotype has ten or more counts. The chain has TRBV2 and TRBJ2-5; 7 nucleotides match TRBD1. The CDR3 is 14 amino acids. The V gene's germline CDR1 is SNHLY and CDR2 FYNNEI. The junction had 5 bases not matched to a gene; V was cut back by 4 bases and J by 3 bases. The CDR3 loop reads CASSASTGEETQYF. The CDR3 nucleotides read TGTGCCAGCAGTGCCTCTACAGGGGAAGAGACCCAGTACTTC.

This clonotype was seen at least ten times. The junction and the germline gene differ at one end; a read error may be behind it. This chain links TRBV20-1 with TRBJ2-3; the match to TRBD2 covers 10 bases. This CDR3 has 15 amino acids. The germline gives CDR1 DFQATT, CDR2 SNEGSKA (reference sequence). This chain's CDR3 is CSASGASGSTDTQYF. CDR3 nucleotides: TGCAGTGCTAGTGGGGCTAGCGGGAGCACGGATACGCAGTATTTT.

This clonotype ranks as medium-sized. V gene TRBV2 combines with J gene TRBJ2-7; unclear D gene. The germline V and J ends were trimmed by 8 bases and 0 bases, with 17 bases remaining between them. This CDR3 spans 15 amino acids. Per germline, CDR1 SNHLY and CDR2 FYNNEI. The DNA for the CDR3 is TGTGCCAGCGGCCTACGGTACCAGATCTCCTACGAGCAGTACTTC. This encodes CASGLRYQISYEQYF.

The gene calls are TRBV4-3 and TRBJ1-1, with D possibly being TRBD1 (5 bases). The CDR3 has 13 amino acids. CDR1 and CDR2 (germline): LGHNA, YSLEER. The V gene lost 1 base and the J gene lost 6 bases, with 9 bases spanning the gap. The CDR3 spells CASSQVSRAEAFF. The CDR3 coding sequence is TGCGCCAGCAGCCAAGTATCCAGGGCTGAAGCTTTCTTT.

In this sample, this clonotype turned up many times. The chain carries TRBV28 and TRBJ2-3; the D is unclear. The CDR3 runs 13 residues. V lost 5 bases to trimming and J lost 3 bases, with 9 bases between them. Germline-derived CDR1 and CDR2 are MDHEN and SYDVKM. This CDR3 reads CASSLPTTDTQYF. The CDR3 nucleotides read TGTGCCAGCAGTCTCCCGACAACAGATACGCAGTATTTT.

V is TRBV18 and J is TRBJ2-1; 7 positions match TRBD2. The germline V gene has CDR1 KGHSH and CDR2 LQKENI. V dropped 9 bases and J dropped 5; count of bases not matched to a gene: 7. The CDR3 contains 13 residues. CDR3 sequence reads: CARPGTTNNEQFF. CDR3 DNA: TGTGCCAGGCCCGGGACTACGAACAATGAGCAGTTCTTC.

This clonotype was observed at least ten times. V is TRBV20-1 and J is TRBJ2-7; D might be TRBD1 or TRBD2, each matching 7 bases. The length of the CDR3 is 14 residues. Germline values: CDR1 DFQATT, CDR2 SNEGSKA (reference sequence). V lost 3 bases to trimming and J lost 3 bases, with 15 bases between them. The CDR3 DNA reads as TGCAGTGCTAGCGGCGGGGGACAGCTCTACGAGCAGTACTTC. Its translation is CSASGGGQLYEQYF.

This clonotype occurred many times. This chain links TRBV28 with TRBJ1-5; maybe TRBD1 (5 bases). Germline V gene data show CDR1 as MDHEN and CDR2 as SYDVKM. V lost 7 bases, J lost 2 bases, and 15 bases lay in between. CDR3 length equals 15 residues. The CDR3 sequence: CASTQGAAGNQPQHF. The CDR3 DNA sequence: TGTGCCAGCACCCAGGGCGCGGCGGGCAATCAGCCCCAGCATTTT.

There are many counts of this clonotype. The chain is built from TRBV29-1 and TRBJ2-5; D unresolved. The CDR3 loop spans 10 amino acids. Trimming left V 4 bases short and J 5 bases short, with 5 bases between. Germline V gene data show CDR1 as SQVTM and CDR2 as ANQGSEA. The CDR3 DNA follows: TGCAGCGTTGTAGTTGAGACCCAGTACTTC. Amino acids: CSVVVETQYF. Full variable domain (missing parts from reference TRBV29-1 and TRBJ2-5): SAVISQKPSRDICQRGTSLTIQCQVDSQVTMMFWYRQQPGQSLTLIATANQGSEATYESGFVIDKFPISRPNLTFSTLTVSNMSPEDSSIYLCSVVVETQYFGPGTRLLVL.

This clonotype was seen ten or more times. V gene TRBV7-2 combines with J gene TRBJ1-5, with TRBD1 matching over 9 bases. The CDR3 has 18 residues. The V segment lost 3 bases and the J segment 1 base; nucleotides outside the gene matches: 10. Per the germline V gene, CDR1 is SGHTA and CDR2 is FQGNSA. The DNA for the CDR3 is TGTGCCAGCAGCTTCTCCGGGACAGGGAGTATGAGCAATCAGCCCCAGCATTTT. It specifies CASSFSGTGSMSNQPQHF.